One TCR beta chain is described in this entry. The antigen is undetermined. The junction departs from the called germline gene at one end, perhaps through a read error. This specimen comes from a study of tumor-infiltrating lymphocytes in primary liver carcinoma. About the study: Among the tumors, stages were T1-T3 N0M0 and sizes roughly 4 to 10 cm. Sample counts of productive TCRbeta reads spanned roughly 3.65 to 7.13 million; these counts were similar across tissue types.

Synthesis of TCR beta cDNA was carried out from 500 ng total RNA with a constant-region primer. It was through three nested multiplex PCR rounds of slightly modified ARM-PCR that TCR beta libraries arose. The study ran its first two PCR rounds for roughly 10 cycles each, using TRBV1-TRBV30 forward primers and a C-beta reverse primer. Using its own MiXCR run on the multiplex PCR reads, TCRdb lists one record per CDR3 protein. The table records around 25,000 distinct CDR3 sequences, about 74% of them present only once. Germline CDR1 SGHVS, CDR2 FQNEAQ. The CDR3 is made up of 13 amino acids. Co-extraction of RNA and DNA was performed on about 20-32 mg of unsorted bulk tissue. Tumor regions sampled: superior, inferior, left, right poles, and centre. Study-wide results and caveats: Appearing in all five tumor regions was true of only about 7.5-24% of top clones.

This sequence joins TRBV7-8 and TRBJ2-3; D call uncertain. The sample consisted of liver tumor tissue from sampling region 5. Subset specified: tumor region T5, tumor centre. The receptor was isolated from a woman aged 25-40 years with primary liver carcinoma and hepatitis B virus infection. The CDR3 region is CAGSLGGVSTQYF. Written as DNA, the CDR3 is TGTGCCGGCAGCTTAGGTGGAGTGAGTACGCAATATTTT.